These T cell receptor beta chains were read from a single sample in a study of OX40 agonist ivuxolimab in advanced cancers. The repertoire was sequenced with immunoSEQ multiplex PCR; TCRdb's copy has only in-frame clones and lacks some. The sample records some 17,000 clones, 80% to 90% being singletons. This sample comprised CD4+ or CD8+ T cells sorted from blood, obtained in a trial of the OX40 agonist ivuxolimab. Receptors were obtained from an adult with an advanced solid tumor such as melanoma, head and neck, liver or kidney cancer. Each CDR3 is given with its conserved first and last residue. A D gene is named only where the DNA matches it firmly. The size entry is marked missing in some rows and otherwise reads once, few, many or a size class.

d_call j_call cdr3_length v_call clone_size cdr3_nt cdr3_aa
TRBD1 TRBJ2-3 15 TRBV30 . TGTGCCTGGAGTACAGGGACAGGGCTGAAAGATACGCAGTATTTT CAWSTGTGLKDTQYF
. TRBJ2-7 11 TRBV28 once TGTGCCAGCACCAGGGCCTGGGAGCAGTACTTC CASTRAWEQYF
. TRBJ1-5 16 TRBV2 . TGTGCCAGCAGTGAAGGCACAGGTTATAGCAATCAGCCCCAGCATTTT CASSEGTGYSNQPQHF
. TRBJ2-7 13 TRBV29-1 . TGCAGCGTCGACGACCCAGTGACAGTCGAGCAGTACTTC CSVDDPVTVEQYF
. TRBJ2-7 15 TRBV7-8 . TGTGCCAGTGGAGGGGCCCCCCAATCCATCTACGAGCAGTACTTC CASGGAPQSIYEQYF
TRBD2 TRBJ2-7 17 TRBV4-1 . TGCGCCAGCAGCCGAGCCCTCCGAGCGGGAGTGGGATACGAGCAGTACTTC CASSRALRAGVGYEQYF
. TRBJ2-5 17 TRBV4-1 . TGCGCCAGCAGCCAATATCCACCGGGGCGCGTTCAAGAGACCCAGTACTTC CASSQYPPGRVQETQYF
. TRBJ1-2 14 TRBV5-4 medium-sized TGTGCCAGCAGCCTTTTAGGGGCGCCCGATGGCTACACCTTC CASSLLGAPDGYTF
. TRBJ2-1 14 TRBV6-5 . TGTGCCAGCAGTTGGGGGGGCGCAAACAATGAGCAGTTCTTC CASSWGGANNEQFF
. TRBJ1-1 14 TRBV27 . TGTGCCAGCAGTCCTGTCCAGGGGCACACTGAAGCTTTCTTT CASSPVQGHTEAFF
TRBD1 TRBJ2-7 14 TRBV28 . TGTGCCAGCAGATTAACAGGGGCCTCCTACGAGCAGTACTTC CASRLTGASYEQYF
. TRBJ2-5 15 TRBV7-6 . TGTGCCAGCAGCTTTAACCAGGGACCCCAAGAGACCCAGTACTTC CASSFNQGPQETQYF
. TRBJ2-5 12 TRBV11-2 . TGTGCCAGCAGCTTAGTGGGAGAGACCCAGTACTTC CASSLVGETQYF
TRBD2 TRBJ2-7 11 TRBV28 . TGTGCCAGCAGCGGGAGGTACGAGCAGTACTTC CASSGRYEQYF
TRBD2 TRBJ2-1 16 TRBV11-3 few TGTGCCAGCAGCCCAGTTTGGGGTAGCGGGGACAATGAGCAGTTCTTC CASSPVWGSGDNEQFF
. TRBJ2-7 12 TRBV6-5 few TGTGCCAGCCTGGGACCCCGTTACGAGCAGTACTTC CASLGPRYEQYF
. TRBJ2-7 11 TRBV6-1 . TGTGCCACGGGACCGAACTACGAGCAGTACTTC CATGPNYEQYF
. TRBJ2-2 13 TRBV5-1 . TGCGCCAGCAGCTTGCCGGGGCCCGGGGAGCTGTTTTTT CASSLPGPGELFF
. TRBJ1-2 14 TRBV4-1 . TGCGCCAGCAGCCTGACCGATTCCGGGCATGGCTACACCTTC CASSLTDSGHGYTF
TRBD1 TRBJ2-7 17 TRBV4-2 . TGTGCCAGCAGCCAAACTCGAACCAGGGGGTTTCCCTACGAGCAGTACTTC CASSQTRTRGFPYEQYF
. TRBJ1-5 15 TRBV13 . TGTGCCAGCAGCTTAGGACGGGAACGCAATCAGCCCCAGCATTTT CASSLGRERNQPQHF
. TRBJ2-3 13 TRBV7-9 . TGTGCCAGCAGCTCGGGGATCGCAGATACGCAGTATTTT CASSSGIADTQYF
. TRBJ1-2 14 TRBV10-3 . TGTGCCATCAGCTGGGACTCCGGGGACTATGGCTACACCTTC CAISWDSGDYGYTF
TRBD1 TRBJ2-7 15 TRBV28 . TGTGCCAGCAGTTCCACCGGGACAGTGCAGTACGAGCAGTACTTC CASSSTGTVQYEQYF
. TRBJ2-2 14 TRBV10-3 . TGTGCCATCAGTGCTCTCACGAACACCGGGGAGCTGTTTTTT CAISALTNTGELFF
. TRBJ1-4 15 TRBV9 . TGTGCCAGCAGCCTAGGAGGGGTACGGGGAGAAAAACTGTTTTTT CASSLGGVRGEKLFF
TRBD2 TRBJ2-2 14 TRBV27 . TGTGCCAGCAGTTTGGAGCCGGGGGGCGGGGAGCTGTTTTTT CASSLEPGGGELFF
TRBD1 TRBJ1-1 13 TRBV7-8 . TGTGCCAGCAGCCAGACAGGGACCACTGAAGCTTTCTTT CASSQTGTTEAFF
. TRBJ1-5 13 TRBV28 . TGTGCCAGCAGTTTTAATTTCGGGCAGCCCCAGCATTTT CASSFNFGQPQHF
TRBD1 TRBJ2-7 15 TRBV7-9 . TGTGCCAGCAGAGCAACCGGGGACAGCTCCTACGAGCAGTACTTC CASRATGDSSYEQYF
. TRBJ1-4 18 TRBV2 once TGTGCCAGCAGTGATCAACCCCGCCGGGACACCCGAAATGAAAAACTGTTTTTT CASSDQPRRDTRNEKLFF
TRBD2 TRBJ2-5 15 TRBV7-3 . TGTGCCAGCAGCTCTAGCGGGAGGGCCTCGGAGACCCAGTACTTC CASSSSGRASETQYF
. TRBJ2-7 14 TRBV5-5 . TGTGCCAGCAGCTTCAGGGGACTGGACTACGAGCAGTACTTC CASSFRGLDYEQYF
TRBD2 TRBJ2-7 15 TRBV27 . TGTGCCAGCAGTTTTTCCTTAGCGGGAGCACACGAGCAGTACTTC CASSFSLAGAHEQYF
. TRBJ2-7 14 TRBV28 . TGTGCCAGCAGCCTAACCGGGCCCTCCTACGAGCAGTACTTC CASSLTGPSYEQYF
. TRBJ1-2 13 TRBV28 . TGTGCCAGCAGTTTTTCAGGGGACTATGGCTACACCTTC CASSFSGDYGYTF
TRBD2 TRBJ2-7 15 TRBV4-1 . TGCGCCAGCAGCCAGCCCGGGACTAGAGGAATCGAGCAGTACTTC CASSQPGTRGIEQYF
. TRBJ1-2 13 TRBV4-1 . TGCGCCAGCAGCCAATCGGGCAACTATGGCTACACCTTC CASSQSGNYGYTF
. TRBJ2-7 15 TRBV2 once TGTGCCAGCAGTGAAAGGCGCGGGACCGTCTACGAGCAGTACTTC CASSERRGTVYEQYF
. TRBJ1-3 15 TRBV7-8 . TGTGCCAGCAGCTTGAGCGGCGGGTACGGAAACACCATATATTTT CASSLSGGYGNTIYF
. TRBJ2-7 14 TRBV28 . TGTGCCAGCAGTTTAGTCCCCGTTTCTTACGAGCAGTACTTC CASSLVPVSYEQYF
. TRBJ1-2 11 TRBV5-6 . TGTGCCAGCAGCTCTACGGGTCCTTACACCTTC CASSSTGPYTF
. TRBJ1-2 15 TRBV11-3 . TGTGCCAGCAGCTTGTCTCCGGGAACCCTCTATGGCTACACCTTC CASSLSPGTLYGYTF
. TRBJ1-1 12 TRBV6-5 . TGTGCCAGCAGTTACAGAGAGGGCGAAGCTTTCTTT CASSYREGEAFF
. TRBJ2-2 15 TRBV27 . TGTGCCAGCAGTTTACCTGGGGATTTGGGCGGGGAGCTGTTTTTT CASSLPGDLGGELFF